This T cell receptor beta chain was identified in a study of blood T cell repertoires in COVID-19. Study in general: From the United States, Italy and Spain came samples of acute and convalescent COVID-19.

The protocol was immunoSEQ multiplex PCR, while the TCRdb copy is restricted to in-frame clones and leaves out a portion. The data show about 380,000 clones, roughly 86% seen once. Resolution of symptoms, clearance, or two negative PCRs was present in recovered Cohort 3 donors. Germline assignment: CDR1 SEHNR and CDR2 FQNEAQ (reference sequence). This CDR3 has 16 residues. The ends lost 5 bases at V and 1 base at J; junction bases unmatched: 9. Sequences were obtained from PBMCs or T cells enriched from blood (not recorded which). The genes are TRBV7-9 and TRBJ1-2, with 8 bases aligning to TRBD1. This receptor was obtained from a man aged 25-40 years who had recovered from COVID-19. CDR3 coding DNA: TGTGCCAGCAGCGCCTGGACAGGGTTGGATAACTATGGCTACACCTTC. Translation gives CASSAWTGLDNYGYTF.